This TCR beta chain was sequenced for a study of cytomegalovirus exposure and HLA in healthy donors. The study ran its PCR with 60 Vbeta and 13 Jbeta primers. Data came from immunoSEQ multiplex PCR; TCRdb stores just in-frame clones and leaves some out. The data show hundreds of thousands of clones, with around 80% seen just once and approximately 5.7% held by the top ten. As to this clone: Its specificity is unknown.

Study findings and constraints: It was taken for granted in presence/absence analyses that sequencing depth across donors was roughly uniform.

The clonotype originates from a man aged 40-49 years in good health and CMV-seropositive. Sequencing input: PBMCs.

The CDR3 region has the DNA TGTGCCAGCAGCACCGCCGACAGGGGCAACACTGAAGCTTTCTTT. This gives the protein CASSTADRGNTEAFF. The chain uses TRBV11-3 and TRBJ1-1, with 8 bases fitting TRBD1. The CDR3 extends over 15 amino acids. The germline V gene has CDR1 SGHNT and CDR2 YENEEA. V lost 5 bases to trimming and J lost 2 bases; unmatched junction nucleotides: 7.